This T cell receptor beta chain was profiled in a study of Ad26.COV2.S vaccination and SARS-CoV-2 variants. The sample's treatment: some 20 received Ad26.COV2.S at low or high dose, single or two shots; a few received placebo; per-sample allocation not given. The study sampled participants on day 63 after the first vaccine or placebo injection. This table comes from immunoSEQ multiplex PCR, and its TCRdb copy is limited to in-frame clones, with some not included. The sample includes hundreds of thousands of clones, 80% to 95% of them seen just once. Between the trimmed V and J ends, which lost 8 bases and 9 bases, there was a span of 14 bases. Germline CDR1 and CDR2: SGHAT and FQNNGV. The length of the CDR3 is 13 residues.

The chain combines TRBV11-2 with TRBJ1-6; D unresolved. This sequence originates from a person aged 18-65 years who received the Ad26.COV2.S COVID-19 vaccine or a placebo. The source material was peripheral blood, sampled in a trial of Ad26.COV2.S vaccine versus placebo. This CDR3 reads CASRSSQPSPLHF. The CDR3 coding sequence is TGTGCCAGCCGATCAAGTCAGCCTTCACCCCTCCACTTT.